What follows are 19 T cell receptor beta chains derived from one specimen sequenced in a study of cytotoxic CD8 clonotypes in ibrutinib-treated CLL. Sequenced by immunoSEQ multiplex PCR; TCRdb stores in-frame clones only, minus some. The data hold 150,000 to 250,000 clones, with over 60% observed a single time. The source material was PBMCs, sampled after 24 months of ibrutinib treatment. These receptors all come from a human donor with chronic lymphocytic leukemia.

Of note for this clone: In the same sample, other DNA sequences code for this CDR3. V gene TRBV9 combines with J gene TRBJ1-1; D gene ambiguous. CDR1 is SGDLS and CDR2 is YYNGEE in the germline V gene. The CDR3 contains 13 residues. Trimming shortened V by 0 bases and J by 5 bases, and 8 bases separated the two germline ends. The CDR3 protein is CASSVAVGTEAFF. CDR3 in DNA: TGTGCCAGCAGCGTAGCGGTCGGGACTGAAGCTTTCTTT.

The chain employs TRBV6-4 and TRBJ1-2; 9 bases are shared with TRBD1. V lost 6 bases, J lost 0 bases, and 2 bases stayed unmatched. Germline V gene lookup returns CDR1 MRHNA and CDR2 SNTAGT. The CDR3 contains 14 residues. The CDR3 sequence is CASRGQGTNYGYTF. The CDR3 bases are TGTGCCAGCAGGGGACAGGGTACTAACTATGGCTACACCTTC.

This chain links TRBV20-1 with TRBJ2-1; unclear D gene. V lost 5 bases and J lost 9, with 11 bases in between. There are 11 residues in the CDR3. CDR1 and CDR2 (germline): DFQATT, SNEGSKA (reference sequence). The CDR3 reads CSAGVLVEQFF. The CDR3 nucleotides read TGCAGTGCTGGGGTGCTGGTTGAGCAGTTCTTC.

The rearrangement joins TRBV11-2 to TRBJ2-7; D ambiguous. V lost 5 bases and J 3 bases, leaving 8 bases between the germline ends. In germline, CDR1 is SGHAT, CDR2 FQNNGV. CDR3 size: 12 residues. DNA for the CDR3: TGTGCCAGCAGCCCGGCACGCTACGAGCAGTACTTC. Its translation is CASSPARYEQYF. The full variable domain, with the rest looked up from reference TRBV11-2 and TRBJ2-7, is EAGVAQSPRYKIIEKRQSVAFWCNPISGHATLYWYQQILGQGPKLLIQFQNNGVVDDSQLPKDRFSAERLKGVDSTLKIQPAKLEDSAVYLCASSPARYEQYFGPGTRLTVT.

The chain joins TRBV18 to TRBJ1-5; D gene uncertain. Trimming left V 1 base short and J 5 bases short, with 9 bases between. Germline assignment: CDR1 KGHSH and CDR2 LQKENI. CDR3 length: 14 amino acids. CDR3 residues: CASSPLIGYQPQHF. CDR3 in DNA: TGTGCCAGCTCACCACTAATCGGGTATCAGCCCCAGCATTTT.

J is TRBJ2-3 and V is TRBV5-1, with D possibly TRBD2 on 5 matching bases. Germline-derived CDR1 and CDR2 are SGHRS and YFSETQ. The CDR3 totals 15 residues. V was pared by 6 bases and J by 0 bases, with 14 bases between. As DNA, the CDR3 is TGCGCCAGCAACGTAGGACTCCCTAGCACAGATACGCAGTATTTT. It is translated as CASNVGLPSTDTQYF.

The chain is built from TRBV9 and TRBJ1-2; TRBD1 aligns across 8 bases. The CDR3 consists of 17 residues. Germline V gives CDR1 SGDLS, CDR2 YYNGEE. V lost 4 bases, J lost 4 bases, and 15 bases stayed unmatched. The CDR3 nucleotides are TGTGCCAGCAGCCCAAACATAGGGACAGGAGTACTCTATGGCTACACCTTC. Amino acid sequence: CASSPNIGTGVLYGYTF.

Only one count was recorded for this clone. In DNA form, the CDR3 reads TGTGCCTGGAGTGTCGTCGGGAGCGGCACAGATACGCAGTATTTT. Encoded protein: CAWSVVGSGTDTQYF. This rearrangement joins TRBV30 to TRBJ2-3; D is perhaps TRBD2 (6 bases). Germline CDR1 reads GTSNPN; CDR2 reads SVGIG (reference sequence). Trimming shortened V by 0 bases and J by 1 base, and 11 bases separated the two germline ends. The CDR3 consists of 15 residues.

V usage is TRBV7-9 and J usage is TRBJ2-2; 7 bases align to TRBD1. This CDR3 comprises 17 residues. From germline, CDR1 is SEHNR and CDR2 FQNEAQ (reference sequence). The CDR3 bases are TGTGTCAGAAGCTTCCGTAGGACAGGCCCGAACACCGGGGAGCTGTTTTTT. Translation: CVRSFRRTGPNTGELFF.

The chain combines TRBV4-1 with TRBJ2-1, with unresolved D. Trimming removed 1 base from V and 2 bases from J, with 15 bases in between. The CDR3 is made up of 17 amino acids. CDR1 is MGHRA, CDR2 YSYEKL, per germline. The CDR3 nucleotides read TGCGCCAGCAGCCAAGGCCTGTCCGGGCAAACCTACAATGAGCAGTTCTTC. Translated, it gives CASSQGLSGQTYNEQFF.

CDR3 sequence reads: CASSQGLAGFYNEQFF. CDR3 DNA: TGCGCCAGCAGCCAAGGACTAGCGGGATTCTACAATGAGCAGTTCTTC. This sequence joins TRBV4-3 and TRBJ2-1, with TRBD2 matching 11 bases. The CDR3 extends over 16 amino acids. Germline V gene lookup returns CDR1 LGHNA and CDR2 YSLEER. The V segment lost 1 base and the J segment 3 bases; nucleotides outside the gene matches: 2.

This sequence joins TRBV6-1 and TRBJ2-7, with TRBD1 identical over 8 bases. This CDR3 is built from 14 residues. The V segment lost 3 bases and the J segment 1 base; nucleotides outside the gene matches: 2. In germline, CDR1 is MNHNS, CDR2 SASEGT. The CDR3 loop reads CASSEDRVSYEQYF. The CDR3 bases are TGTGCCAGCAGTGAGGACAGGGTGTCCTACGAGCAGTACTTC.

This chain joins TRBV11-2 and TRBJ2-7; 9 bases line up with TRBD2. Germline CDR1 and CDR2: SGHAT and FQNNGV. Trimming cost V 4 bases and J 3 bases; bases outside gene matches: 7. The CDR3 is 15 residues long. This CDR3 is CASSWGGSGSYEQYF. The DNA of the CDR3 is TGTGCCAGCAGCTGGGGTGGTAGCGGGAGCTACGAGCAGTACTTC.

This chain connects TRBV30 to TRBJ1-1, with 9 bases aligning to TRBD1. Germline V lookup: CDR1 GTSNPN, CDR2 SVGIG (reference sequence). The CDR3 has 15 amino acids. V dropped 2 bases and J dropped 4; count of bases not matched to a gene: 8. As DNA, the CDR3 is TGTGCCTGGAGTCCCCTGGGACAGGGAGGCACTGAAGCTTTCTTT. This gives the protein CAWSPLGQGGTEAFF.

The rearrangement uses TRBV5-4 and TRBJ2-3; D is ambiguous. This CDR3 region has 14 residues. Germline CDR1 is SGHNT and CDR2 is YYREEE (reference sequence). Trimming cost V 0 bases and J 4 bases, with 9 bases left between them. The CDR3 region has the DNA TGTGCCAGCAGCTTGGCCGTAGATTCAGATACGCAGTATTTT. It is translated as CASSLAVDSDTQYF.

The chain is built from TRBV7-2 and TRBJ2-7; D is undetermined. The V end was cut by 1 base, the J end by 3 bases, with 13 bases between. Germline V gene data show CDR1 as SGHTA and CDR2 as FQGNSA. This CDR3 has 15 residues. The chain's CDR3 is CASSLGLGMIYEQYF. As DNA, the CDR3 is TGTGCCAGCAGCTTAGGTCTGGGGATGATCTACGAGCAGTACTTC.

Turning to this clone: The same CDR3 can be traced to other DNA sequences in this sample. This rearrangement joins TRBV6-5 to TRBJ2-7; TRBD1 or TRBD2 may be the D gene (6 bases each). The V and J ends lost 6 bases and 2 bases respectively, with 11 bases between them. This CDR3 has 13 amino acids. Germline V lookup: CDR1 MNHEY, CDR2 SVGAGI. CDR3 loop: CASRGGGTYEQYF. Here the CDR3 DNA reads TGTGCCAGCAGAGGAGGGGGAACCTACGAGCAGTACTTC.

The CDR3 protein is CASSFSGTNNNEQFF. CDR3 nucleotide sequence: TGTGCCAGCAGCTTCTCCGGGACTAACAACAATGAGCAGTTCTTC. J is TRBJ2-1 and V is TRBV11-3, with 7 bases matching TRBD2. There are 15 residues in the CDR3. V lost 3 bases and J lost 5; bases outside the gene matches: 7. Germline values: CDR1 SGHNT, CDR2 YENEEA.

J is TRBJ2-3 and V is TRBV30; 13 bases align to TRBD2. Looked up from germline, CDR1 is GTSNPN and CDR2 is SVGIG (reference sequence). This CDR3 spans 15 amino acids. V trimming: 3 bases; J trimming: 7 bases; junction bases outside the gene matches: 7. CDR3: CAWRLLAGGLYTQYF. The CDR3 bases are TGTGCCTGGAGATTACTAGCGGGAGGGCTCTATACGCAGTATTTT.